These 19 T cell receptor beta chains were all obtained from the same sample, sequenced in a study of Graves' ophthalmopathy and Graves' hyperthyroidism. As the template, RNA transcripts were used to amplify TCR beta CDR3 regions. An opening RT-PCR round employed HTBI primers and preceded a second-round multiplex PCR. TCRdb called the multiplex PCR reads again in MiXCR, with one record for every CDR3 protein. Here the sample spans a few hundred thousand distinct CDR3 sequences, about 18% being singletons. The sequencing input was peripheral blood. Receptors originate from an adult woman with stable Graves' hyperthyroidism.

The sample holds many counts of this clonotype. The gene calls are TRBV6-1 and TRBJ1-1, with D uncertain. Germline CDR1 and CDR2: MNHNS and SASEGT. This CDR3 is 13 amino acids long. V lost 8 bases, J lost 2 bases, and 12 bases lay in between. CDR3 DNA: TGTGCCAGCGGTACGACCTTTAACACTGAAGCTTTCTTT. Translating gives CASGTTFNTEAFF.

Many counts were recorded for this clonotype. The rearrangement joins TRBV5-1 to TRBJ2-7; D possibly corresponds to TRBD1 (6 bases). V gave up 1 base and J gave up 7 bases, with 15 bases separating them. Germline CDR1 is SGHRS and CDR2 is YFSETQ. There are 14 residues in the CDR3. Here the CDR3 DNA reads TGCGCCAGCAGCTTGAGGGGGTGGGGGCCTGAGCAGTACTTC. The encoded protein is CASSLRGWGPEQYF.

The chain carries TRBV3-1 and TRBJ1-3, with TRBD1 matching 8 bases. CDR1 and CDR2 (germline): LGHDT, YNNKEL (reference sequence). Trimming removed 5 bases from V and 9 bases from J; junction bases left unmatched: 6. CDR3 length: 13 residues. CDR3 in amino acids: CASSATGVSTIYF. CDR3 nucleotide sequence: TGTGCCAGCAGCGCGACAGGGGTTTCCACCATATATTTT.

This clonotype has a count of ten or more. The V call is TRBV12-3 or TRBV12-4, the J call TRBJ1-2; 7 nucleotides match TRBD1. The CDR3 is made up of 14 amino acids. V shed 6 bases and J 5 bases; nucleotides not matched to a gene: 9. The CDR3 loop reads CASRLTGNEYGYTF. CDR3 nucleotide sequence: TGTGCCAGCAGGTTGACAGGGAACGAATATGGCTACACCTTC.

Many counts were recorded for this clonotype. The chain uses TRBV6-1 and TRBJ1-3; the D is unclear. The CDR3 has 13 amino acids. Trimming took off 6 bases at V and 4 bases at J, with 10 bases between the two ends. Germline V gene data show CDR1 as MNHNS and CDR2 as SASEGT. DNA for the CDR3: TGTGCCAGCAGCTCCCCCAACGGAAACACCATATATTTT. This encodes CASSSPNGNTIYF.

This clonotype was counted at least ten times. The chain combines TRBV20-1 with TRBJ2-6; tentative D call: TRBD1 (6 bases). This CDR3 is 16 amino acids long. The germline V gene encodes CDR1 DFQATT and CDR2 SNEGSKA (reference sequence). The V gene lost 3 bases and the J gene lost 2 bases, with 14 bases spanning the gap. Here the CDR3 DNA reads TGCAGTGCTAGGGATACAGGGTTAGCTGGGGCCAACGTCCTGACTTTC. As protein: CSARDTGLAGANVLTF.

In its sample, this clonotype was seen many times. The chain recombines TRBV4-1 with TRBJ2-7, with D perhaps assigned TRBD1 or TRBD2 (5 bases each). CDR1 MGHRA and CDR2 YSYEKL come from the germline V gene. CDR3 length: 14 amino acids. Trimming cost V 2 bases and J 2 bases, with 10 bases left between them. The CDR3 region is CASSQPTGPYEQYF. In DNA form, the CDR3 reads TGCGCCAGCAGCCAACCGACGGGGCCCTACGAGCAGTACTTC.

This clonotype was detected a few times. The chain links TRBV12-3 or TRBV12-4 to TRBJ1-6; 11 bases agree with TRBD1. The V gene end was trimmed by 1 base and the J gene end by 9 bases; junction bases not matched to a gene: 2. This CDR3 has 15 amino acids. The CDR3 region has the DNA TGTGCCAGCAGTTTAGGGACAGGGGGCAGTTCACCCCTCCACTTT. As protein: CASSLGTGGSSPLHF.

The rearrangement uses TRBV12-3 or TRBV12-4 and TRBJ1-1; TRBD1 agrees at 8 bases. The CDR3 spans 15 residues. With V trimmed by 5 bases and J by 3 bases, 8 bases remained unmatched. CDR3: CASSPRGQVDTEAFF. DNA for the CDR3: TGTGCCAGCAGTCCTCGGGGACAGGTGGACACTGAAGCTTTCTTT.

This clonotype was seen many times. This chain joins TRBV19 and TRBJ2-7, with 9 nucleotides matching TRBD1. The J segment lost 3 bases and the V segment lost 1 base, leaving 7 bases of the junction unmatched. From germline, CDR1 is LNHDA and CDR2 SQIVND (reference sequence). The CDR3 sequence is 16 residues long. CDR3 DNA: TGTGCCAGTAGTATAGTAGGGGGACAGGGTCTCTACGAGCAGTACTTC. It encodes CASSIVGGQGLYEQYF.

This sequence joins TRBV6-5 and TRBJ1-1, with D perhaps TRBD1 (5 bases). The CDR3 has 15 residues. CDR1 and CDR2 from the germline V gene are MNHEY and SVGAGI. Trimming shortened V by 2 bases and J by 5 bases, and 15 bases separated the two germline ends. The CDR3 DNA reads as TGTGCCAGCAGTTACGAGGCAGGGTACTTGACTGAAGCTTTCTTT. Translating gives CASSYEAGYLTEAFF.

This clonotype showed up just a few times. This chain links TRBV12-3 or TRBV12-4 with TRBJ1-1; 8 nucleotides match TRBD1. V trimming: 5 bases; J trimming: 4 bases; junction bases outside the gene matches: 6. The CDR3 covers 14 residues. CDR3 sequence: CASSPTTGVTEAFF. CDR3 bases: TGTGCCAGCAGTCCCACGACAGGGGTCACTGAAGCTTTCTTT.

This clonotype was counted at least ten times. The germline gene is not matched at one end of the junction; a read error may be the cause. The chain employs TRBV28 and TRBJ2-7; D unclear. Per the germline V gene, CDR1 is MDHEN and CDR2 is SYDVKM. CDR3 length equals 14 residues. DNA of the CDR3: TGTGCCAGCAGTTCCCACCGTCCATCGGACCAAGAACTCTTC. Translating it yields CASSSHRPSDQELF.

This clonotype showed up many times. V usage is TRBV19 and J usage is TRBJ2-6; tentatively, D is TRBD1 or TRBD2 (7 bases each). Germline CDR1 is LNHDA and CDR2 is SQIVND (reference sequence). The CDR3 totals 16 residues. Trimming took off 2 bases at V and 1 base at J, with 9 bases between the two ends. CDR3 sequence reads: CASSIQGGSGANVLTF. The CDR3 coding sequence is TGTGCCAGTAGTATACAGGGGGGGTCTGGGGCCAACGTCCTGACTTTC.

Regarding this clonotype: A junction end diverges from the germline sequence, so it may reflect a read error. The genes are TRBV30 and TRBJ1-5; D ambiguous. This CDR3 is built from 15 residues. The germline V gene has CDR1 GTSNPN and CDR2 SVGIG (reference sequence). CDR3 residues: CTWSVPQSSNQPQHF. The DNA of the CDR3 is TGTACCTGGAGTGTACCCCAGAGTAGCAATCAGCCCCAGCATTTT. Looking up the rest from reference TRBV30 and TRBJ1-5 gives the full variable domain: SQTIHQWPATLVQPVGSPLSLECTVEGTSNPNLYWYRQAAGRGLQLLFYSVGIGQISSEVPQNLSASRPQDRQFILSSKKLLLSDSGFYLCTWSVPQSSNQPQHFGDGTRLSIL.

This clonotype was counted at least ten times. The chain couples TRBV6-2 or TRBV6-3 to TRBJ2-7; 7 nucleotides line up with TRBD2. With 2 bases clipped from V and 2 bases from J, the junction kept 6 bases outside the gene matches. The CDR3 consists of 15 residues. CDR1 is MNHEY and CDR2 is SVGEGT in the germline V gene. The CDR3 DNA sequence: TGTGCCAGCAGTTACAGGGCGGGAGATCCCTACGAGCAGTACTTC. Protein sequence: CASSYRAGDPYEQYF.

Ten or more counts support this clonotype. V and J are TRBV7-8 and TRBJ2-7, with TRBD1 as a possible D gene (6 bases). V was trimmed by 2 bases and J by 3 bases, leaving 11 bases between them. Germline CDR1 and CDR2: SGHVS and FQNEAQ. CDR3 length: 14 residues. For the CDR3, the DNA is TGTGCCAGCAGCTTATCGACAGGAATCTACGAGCAGTACTTC. Protein: CASSLSTGIYEQYF.

The V gene is TRBV19, the J gene TRBJ2-6; tentatively, D is TRBD1 (6 bases). V was trimmed by 0 bases and J by 2 bases, leaving 8 bases between them. The germline V gene has CDR1 LNHDA and CDR2 SQIVND (reference sequence). This CDR3 has 16 amino acids. CDR3 amino acids: CASSIDPGAGANVLTF. CDR3 in DNA: TGTGCCAGTAGTATAGATCCAGGGGCTGGGGCCAACGTCCTGACTTTC.

This clonotype was seen repeatedly, ten times or more. This chain links TRBV9 with TRBJ2-7, with TRBD1 matching over 9 bases. This CDR3 comprises 20 residues. CDR1 and CDR2 (germline): SGDLS, YYNGEE. With V trimmed by 1 base and J by 4 bases, 21 bases remained unmatched. This CDR3 reads CASSVLTKTRGQGLRYEQYF. CDR3 nucleotide sequence: TGTGCCAGCAGCGTACTTACCAAGACAAGGGGACAGGGCTTACGGTACGAGCAGTACTTC.